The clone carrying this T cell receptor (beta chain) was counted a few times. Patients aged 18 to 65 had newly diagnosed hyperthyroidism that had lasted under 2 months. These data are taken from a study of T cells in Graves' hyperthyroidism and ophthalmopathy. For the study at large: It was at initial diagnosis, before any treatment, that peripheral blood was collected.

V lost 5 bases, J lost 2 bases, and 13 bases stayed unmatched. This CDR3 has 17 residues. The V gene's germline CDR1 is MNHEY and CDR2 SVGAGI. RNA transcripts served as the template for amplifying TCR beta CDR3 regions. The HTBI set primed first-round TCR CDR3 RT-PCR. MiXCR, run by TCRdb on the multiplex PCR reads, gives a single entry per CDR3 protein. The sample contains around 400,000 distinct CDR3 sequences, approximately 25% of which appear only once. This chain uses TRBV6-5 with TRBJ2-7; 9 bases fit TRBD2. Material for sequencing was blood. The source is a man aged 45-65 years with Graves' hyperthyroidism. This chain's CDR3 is CASSKLASGVGTYEQYF. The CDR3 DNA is TGTGCCAGCAGTAAACTCGCTAGCGGGGTGGGAACCTACGAGCAGTACTTC.